This TCR beta chain was obtained from a study of shared clonotypes between healthy human individuals. CDR1 and CDR2 (germline): LNHDA, SQIVND (reference sequence). V shed 5 bases and J 4 bases; nucleotides not matched to a gene: 5. This CDR3 comprises 15 residues. The method was immunoSEQ multiplex PCR; TCRdb's version includes in-frame clones alone and lacks a portion of them. The table includes under 600,000 clones, around 97% detected once. The sequence was collected from a woman aged 30 to 39 in good health. Sequencing input: naive CD4+ T cells sorted from blood. This sample's subset: CD45RA+ positively selected. This chain joins TRBV19 and TRBJ2-2; 9 bases align to TRBD2. CDR3 in amino acids: CASSLAGAGTGELFF. For the CDR3, the DNA is TGTGCCAGTAGTTTAGCGGGAGCCGGCACCGGGGAGCTGTTTTTT.